This T cell receptor beta chain was found in a study of T cells after yellow fever vaccination. Study summary: Some fractions had low cell numbers, and these were prepared with SMART-Seq v4 Ultra Low Input. Whole-study findings and limits: Subsequent booster samples again held most clones from primary vaccination (nearly 98% CD4, about 86% CD8). Only a minor proportion of clonotypes was detected across both CD4 and CD8 compartments.

CDR1 is SQVTM, CDR2 ANQGSEA, per germline. CDR3 size: 15 residues. The V segment lost 6 bases and the J segment 9 bases; nucleotides outside the gene matches: 14. UMIs and a universal primer site were added when TCR cDNA was made by 5'RACE template switching. Via MiXCR, TCRdb re-called the 5' RACE reads, giving one row per CDR3 protein. Among 610,000 or so distinct CDR3 sequences, around 12% were seen once, and the ten largest hold more than 13%. Comment on this clonotype: The antigen is not known.

Source: PBMCs, taken on the day of the yellow fever booster vaccination. The genes are TRBV29-1 and TRBJ2-1; 10 bases map to TRBD2. This TCR came from a man aged 25 to 45 who received the YFV17D yellow fever vaccine. The CDR3 DNA is TGCAGCGTCGCCCCCCGACTAGCGGGCGTACGTGAGCAGTTCTTC. Translated, it gives CSVAPRLAGVREQFF.